This T cell receptor beta chain came from a study of shared clonotypes between healthy human individuals. Profiling relied on immunoSEQ multiplex PCR, and the TCRdb table lists in-frame clones only, not all of them. The sample holds some 2,000,000 clones, 90% to 95% seen once. The CDR3 contains 15 residues. The V gene lost 2 bases and the J gene lost 7 bases, with 13 bases spanning the gap. Germline CDR1 reads SGHDT; CDR2 reads YYEEEE. Source material: naive CD4+ T cells sorted from blood. Subset denoted: CD45RA+ positively selected. V usage is TRBV5-6 and J usage is TRBJ1-6, with D possibly TRBD1 on 5 matching bases. The receptor comes from a man aged 18 to 35 in good health. The CDR3 is CASSLSGTLNSPLHF. Here the CDR3 DNA reads TGTGCCAGCAGCTTATCCGGGACTCTAAATTCACCCCTCCACTTT. Looking up the rest from reference TRBV5-6 and TRBJ1-6 gives the full variable domain: DAGVTQSPTHLIKTRGQQVTLRCSPKSGHDTVSWYQQALGQGPQFIFQYYEEEERQRGNFPDRFSGHQFPNYSSELNVNALLLGDSALYLCASSLSGTLNSPLHFGNGTRLTVT.